These 6 T cell receptor beta chains originate from one sample sequenced in a study of blood T cell repertoires in COVID-19. The data were produced by immunoSEQ multiplex PCR, yet TCRdb's version contains in-frame clones alone and is incomplete. The sample lists about 50,000 clones; approximately 83% were seen once. The source material was peripheral blood. The receptors were sampled from a man aged 35 to 55 with acute or convalescent COVID-19.

This clone was picked up a small number of times. The chain is built from TRBV5-6 and TRBJ1-1; D possibly corresponds to TRBD1 (6 bases). Trimming cost V 4 bases and J 7 bases, with 8 bases left between them. The CDR3 runs to 11 residues. The germline CDR1 and CDR2 sequences are SGHDT and YYEEEE. In DNA, the CDR3 is TGTGCCAGCAGCAAACAGGGTGAAGCTTTCTTT. It translates to CASSKQGEAFF.

V and J are TRBV29-1 and TRBJ1-5; D might be TRBD1 (5 bases). The ends were cut back, 7 bases at V and 2 bases at J, with 15 bases in the middle. Germline CDR1 and CDR2: SQVTM and ANQGSEA. The CDR3 is made up of 14 amino acids. The CDR3 sequence is CSACRDNGNQPQHF. The CDR3 DNA reads TGCAGCGCTTGCAGGGATAATGGCAATCAGCCCCAGCATTTT.

V gene TRBV19 combines with J gene TRBJ2-5; 8 bases align to TRBD2. Germline V gene lookup returns CDR1 LNHDA and CDR2 SQIVND (reference sequence). With V trimmed by 3 bases and J by 9 bases, 9 bases remained unmatched. The CDR3 is made up of 14 amino acids. CDR3 nucleotides: TGTGCCAGTAGTATCATCGGGACTAGTGGAGCCCAGTACTTC. Protein product: CASSIIGTSGAQYF.

The J gene is TRBJ1-2, the V gene TRBV19; unclear D gene. The CDR3 is 12 amino acids. Trimming removed 9 bases from V and 8 bases from J, with 16 bases in between. Germline V gives CDR1 LNHDA, CDR2 SQIVND (reference sequence). The CDR3 DNA sequence: TGTGCCAGCTCCGAGAGGGTTAAGGGCTACACCTTC. It encodes CASSERVKGYTF.

This chain links TRBV19 with TRBJ2-5, with D possibly matching TRBD2 (6 bases). Germline CDR1 LNHDA, CDR2 SQIVND (reference sequence). Trimming cost V 3 bases and J 0 bases, with 14 bases left between them. The CDR3 extends over 16 amino acids. Here the CDR3 reads CASSIYGSGDQETQYF. The CDR3 DNA reads TGTGCCAGTAGTATTTATGGTAGCGGCGACCAAGAGACCCAGTACTTC.

V gene TRBV29-1 combines with J gene TRBJ1-1; D remains ambiguous. Per the germline V gene, CDR1 is SQVTM and CDR2 is ANQGSEA. The CDR3 is 14 amino acids. Trimming took 6 bases from V and 0 from J, leaving 14 bases between them. CDR3 DNA: TGCAGCGTCGTAGAGTTCGGTGTGAACACTGAAGCTTTCTTT. Protein: CSVVEFGVNTEAFF.